This T cell receptor (beta chain) was documented in a study of cytomegalovirus exposure and HLA in healthy donors. Across the study: Approximately 85 million unique TCRs from HLA-typed donors were held in an early data release.

Overall study findings and caveats: In a later analysis, a genetic analysis reported fewer productive-TCR N-insertions in an Asian-associated ancestry cluster than the cohort average.

Remarks on this clone: Its antigen remains unidentified.

Amplification used 60 Vbeta primers and 13 Jbeta primers. Study processing details: Unique TCR beta chains totaled roughly 80 million in a later count, with approximately 11 million of them shared. Sequencing was performed with immunoSEQ multiplex PCR; in TCRdb, only in-frame clones are kept and a portion is missing. The V and J calls and clone size are taken from that table; D and trimming were inferred from the DNA. The sample lists 170,000 or so clones; roughly 80% were seen once. The CDR3 has 17 amino acids. V was pared by 0 bases and J by 0 bases, with 8 bases of the junction left unmatched. The germline CDR1 and CDR2 sequences are WSHSY and SAAADI.

The sequenced sample was PBMCs. This chain links TRBV10-2 with TRBJ2-7; 7 bases match TRBD2. The TCR originated in a woman between 50 and 59 years old in good health and CMV-seronegative. The CDR3 bases are TGCGCCAGCAGTGAGTCGGGGCCTAGCGGACTCTCCTACGAGCAGTACTTC. Protein product: CASSESGPSGLSYEQYF.